This TCR beta chain originates from a study of T cell clonotyping in hematopoietic cell transplantation. Germline V lookup: CDR1 SNHLY, CDR2 FYNNEI. Germline trimming cut 6 bases from V and 0 bases from J; bases unmatched to any gene: 6. The CDR3 is 17 residues long. Generated by immunoSEQ multiplex PCR, the TCRdb table keeps only in-frame clones and is missing some. Here the sample spans more than 65,000 clones, around 94% being singletons. To note about this clone: What it binds is unknown.

Findings of the study overall: Higher Inverse Simpson Index values in graft donor and pretransplant recipient predicted broader posttransplant TCR diversity. CD4 and CD8 repertoire contributions could not be separated without sorting.

V gene TRBV2 combines with J gene TRBJ2-3; the match to TRBD2 covers 13 bases. Sequencing used peripheral blood mononuclear cells. The TCR originated in a man in his fifties in good health. Some clones in this sample may be carry-over from other donors' samples. The CDR3 nucleotides are TGTGCCAGCAGGCCGGGACTAGCGGGGAAGAGCACAGATACGCAGTATTTT. Its protein product is CASRPGLAGKSTDTQYF.